These 19 T cell receptor beta chains share one sample of origin, sequenced in a study of T cell changes during pregnancy in multiple sclerosis. The data were produced by immunoSEQ multiplex PCR, yet TCRdb's version contains in-frame clones alone and is incomplete. The sample includes around 110,000 clones, about 90% seen only once; the top ten take roughly 1.6%. Sequencing was performed on peripheral blood, taken before pregnancy. The receptors here all came from a female donor with multiple sclerosis, enrolled in a pregnancy study.

The chain employs TRBV15 and TRBJ1-5; perhaps TRBD1 as D (5 bases). CDR1 and CDR2 (germline): LNHNV, YYDKDF (reference sequence). Trimming pared 5 bases from V and 0 bases from J, leaving 17 bases between. The CDR3 runs 17 residues. CDR3 loop: CATSPRTTDDSNQPQHF. The CDR3 region has the DNA TGTGCCACCAGCCCCCGTACGACAGACGATAGCAATCAGCCCCAGCATTTT. The full variable domain, its missing parts supplied by reference TRBV15 and TRBJ1-5, is DAMVIQNPRYQVTQFGKPVTLSCSQTLNHNVMYWYQQKSSQAPKLLFHYYDKDFNNEADTPDNFQSRRPNTSFCFLDIRSPGLGDTAMYLCATSPRTTDDSNQPQHFGDGTRLSIL.

The chain couples TRBV28 to TRBJ2-1, with 11 bases fitting TRBD1. The germline gives CDR1 MDHEN, CDR2 SYDVKM. The CDR3 extends over 14 amino acids. The V gene end was trimmed by 8 bases and the J gene end by 2 bases; junction bases not matched to a gene: 2. The CDR3 sequence: CASQGQGAYNEQFF. The CDR3 DNA is TGTGCCAGCCAGGGACAGGGGGCCTACAATGAGCAGTTCTTC.

The V call is TRBV6-4, the J call TRBJ2-3; maybe TRBD1 (7 bases). This CDR3 comprises 16 residues. CDR1 is MRHNA, CDR2 SNTAGT, per germline. Deletions cut 6 bases from V and 1 base from J, with 17 bases between. This CDR3 is CASRQNGGTGTDTQYF. Written as DNA, the CDR3 is TGTGCCAGCAGACAAAATGGAGGGACAGGCACAGATACGCAGTATTTT.

This clone has only one observation. The V gene is TRBV28, the J gene TRBJ2-1; 8 nucleotides align to TRBD2. Germline assignment: CDR1 MDHEN and CDR2 SYDVKM. J lost 5 bases, V lost 4 bases, and 10 bases had no gene match. This CDR3 contains 16 residues. CDR3 amino acids: CASSSASAGANNEQFF. The CDR3 DNA is TGTGCCAGCAGTTCCGCTTCAGCGGGAGCTAACAATGAGCAGTTCTTC.

This clone was counted once. The V call is TRBV10-3, the J call TRBJ2-1; 10 bases fit TRBD2. V shed 10 bases and J 6 bases; nucleotides not matched to a gene: 6. There are 13 residues in the CDR3. Germline assignment: CDR1 ENHRY and CDR2 SYGVKD. CDR3 amino acids: CASTGTSVNEQFF. Written as DNA, the CDR3 is TGTGCCAGTACCGGGACTAGCGTCAATGAGCAGTTCTTC.

This chain connects TRBV6-1 to TRBJ2-4; 9 bases line up with TRBD1. Germline V CDR1 and CDR2: MNHNS, SASEGT. The V gene end was trimmed by 4 bases and the J gene end by 1 base; junction bases not matched to a gene: 17. This CDR3 is 20 amino acids long. The CDR3 loop reads CASSAGSGTGTIPAKNIQYF. The CDR3 DNA is TGTGCCAGCAGTGCGGGATCCGGGACAGGGACGATTCCCGCCAAAAACATTCAGTACTTC.

This sequence joins TRBV7-6 and TRBJ2-5; TRBD2 agrees at 13 bases. J gave up 5 bases and V 3 bases, and 3 bases lay outside the gene matches. The CDR3 extends over 15 amino acids. CDR1 is SGHVS and CDR2 is FNYEAQ in the germline V gene. The CDR3 DNA reads TGTGCCAGCAGCTTTGGACTAGCGGGGGCCGAGACCCAGTACTTC. It is translated as CASSFGLAGAETQYF.

The chain couples TRBV29-1 to TRBJ2-2; no definite D call. The CDR3 runs to 13 residues. Germline V gene sequence: CDR1 SQVTM, CDR2 ANQGSEA. V lost 6 bases, J lost 4 bases, and 12 bases lay in between. The CDR3 DNA reads TGCAGCGTATACGGTCTGAGCACCGGGGAGCTGTTTTTT. Translation gives CSVYGLSTGELFF.

The chain combines TRBV5-5 with TRBJ2-7; D possibly corresponds to TRBD2 (5 bases). V was trimmed by 0 bases and J by 0 bases, leaving 7 bases between them. The V gene's germline CDR1 is SGHKS and CDR2 YYEKEE (reference sequence). There are 14 residues in the CDR3. The CDR3 DNA follows: TGTGCCAGCAGCTTGGTAGCGCTCTCCTACGAGCAGTACTTC. This sequence encodes CASSLVALSYEQYF. The whole variable domain, remainder taken from reference TRBV5-5 and TRBJ2-7, is DAGVTQSPTHLIKTRGQQVTLRCSPISGHKSVSWYQQVLGQGPQFIFQYYEKEERGRGNFPDRFSARQFPNYSSELNVNALLLGDSALYLCASSLVALSYEQYFGPGTRLTVT.

This clone was picked up a small number of times. The chain recombines TRBV2 with TRBJ1-5; the D is unclear. Germline loops: CDR1 SNHLY, CDR2 FYNNEI. The CDR3 loop spans 12 amino acids. The V and J ends lost 1 base and 13 bases respectively, with 11 bases between them. CDR3 DNA sequence: TGTGCCAGCAGTGAAGGGCCGGGTCTGCAGCATTTT. Protein: CASSEGPGLQHF.

This chain joins TRBV11-2 and TRBJ2-1, with 11 nucleotides matching TRBD1. V lost 5 bases and J lost 9; bases outside the gene matches: 9. The CDR3 contains 15 residues. Per the germline V gene, CDR1 is SGHAT and CDR2 is FQNNGV. In DNA form, the CDR3 reads TGTGCCAGCAGCCAAGGGACAGGGGGTATGTTTGAGCAGTTCTTC. This sequence encodes CASSQGTGGMFEQFF.

V usage is TRBV4-1 and J usage is TRBJ1-5; D gene uncertain. Trimming pared 0 bases from V and 3 bases from J, leaving 9 bases between. The germline CDR1 and CDR2 sequences are MGHRA and YSYEKL. This CDR3 comprises 15 residues. This chain's CDR3 is CASSQDKQINQPQHF. The CDR3 DNA reads as TGCGCCAGCAGCCAAGATAAACAGATCAATCAGCCCCAGCATTTT.

The chain carries TRBV7-2 and TRBJ1-1, with D perhaps TRBD1 (5 bases). This CDR3 is 14 amino acids long. Germline loops: CDR1 SGHTA, CDR2 FQGNSA. The V and J ends lost 1 base and 1 base respectively, with 7 bases between them. The CDR3 spells CASSLVGGNTEAFF. DNA of the CDR3: TGTGCCAGCAGCTTAGTCGGGGGGAACACTGAAGCTTTCTTT.

The chain links TRBV21-1 to TRBJ2-5; TRBD2 is the table's D call and was not checked against the DNA. TRBV21-1 is tagged as a pseudogene. The CDR3 is 15 residues long. The CDR3: CASSKDDSPQETQYF. The CDR3 DNA reads TGTGCCAGCAGCAAAGATGATAGCCCCCAAGAGACCCAGTACTTC.

The rearrangement uses TRBV2 and TRBJ1-4, with 8 bases lining up with TRBD1. Per germline, CDR1 SNHLY and CDR2 FYNNEI. V gave up 6 bases and J gave up 0 bases; unmatched junction bases: 9. This CDR3 region has 17 residues. The CDR3 coding sequence is TGTGCCAGCAGGCCCCGGGACAGGAGGACAACTAATGAAAAACTGTTTTTT. Amino acid sequence: CASRPRDRRTTNEKLFF.

This rearrangement joins TRBV6-1 to TRBJ2-7; 8 bases are a match to TRBD2. Unmatched junction bases numbered 11, after V lost 6 bases and J lost 7 bases. The germline V gene has CDR1 MNHNS and CDR2 SASEGT. The CDR3 sequence is 14 residues long. Written as DNA, the CDR3 is TGTGCCAGCAGAGCCGGGGGGGTTCGACCTGAGCAGTACTTC. It codes for CASRAGGVRPEQYF.

This clone turned up a few times. The V and J genes are TRBV7-2 and TRBJ1-2; TRBD1 matches 8 bases. The CDR3 runs 12 residues. Germline CDR1 is SGHTA and CDR2 is FQGNSA. The V segment lost 5 bases and the J segment 8 bases; nucleotides outside the gene matches: 4. CDR3 region: CASSPDREGYTF. The CDR3 DNA sequence: TGTGCCAGCAGCCCGGACAGGGAAGGCTACACCTTC.

Comment on this clone: A read error may account for a junction end that differs from germline. The CDR3 spells CASSSTGGAFTNTQYF. In DNA, the CDR3 is TGTGCCAGTAGTAGTACAGGGGGCGCGTTCACAAATACGCAGTATTTT. The V gene is TRBV19, the J gene TRBJ2-3, with 9 bases that match TRBD1. CDR1 is LNHDA and CDR2 is SQIVND in the germline V gene (reference sequence). This CDR3 is 16 amino acids long.

Concerning this clone: One end of the junction is discordant with germline, which a read error may explain. The chain has TRBV11-1 and TRBJ2-7; 11 bases are a match to TRBD1. The CDR3 loop spans 14 amino acids. The germline gives CDR1 SGHAT, CDR2 FQDESV (reference sequence). CDR3 in DNA: TGTGCCAGCAGACCTCTACCGGGACAGGGGGTCTTTTGCTTC. As protein: CASRPLPGQGVFCF.